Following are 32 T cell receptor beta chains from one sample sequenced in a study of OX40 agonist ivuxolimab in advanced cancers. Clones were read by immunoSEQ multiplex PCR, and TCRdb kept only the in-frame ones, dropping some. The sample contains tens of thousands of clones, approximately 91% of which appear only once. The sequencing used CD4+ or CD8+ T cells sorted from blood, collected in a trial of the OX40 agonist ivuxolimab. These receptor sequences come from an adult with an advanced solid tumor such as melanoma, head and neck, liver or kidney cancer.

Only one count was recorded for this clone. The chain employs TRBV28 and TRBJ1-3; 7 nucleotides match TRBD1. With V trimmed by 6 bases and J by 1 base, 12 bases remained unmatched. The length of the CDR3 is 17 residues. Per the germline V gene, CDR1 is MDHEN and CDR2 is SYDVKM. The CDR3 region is CASSPGYSTGSGNTIYF. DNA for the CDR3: TGTGCCAGCAGCCCTGGGTATTCGACAGGGTCTGGAAACACCATATATTTT.

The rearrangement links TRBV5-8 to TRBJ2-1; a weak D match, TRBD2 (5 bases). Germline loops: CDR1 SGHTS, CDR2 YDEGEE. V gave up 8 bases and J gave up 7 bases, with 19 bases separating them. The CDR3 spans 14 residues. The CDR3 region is CASMRSGSQNEQFF. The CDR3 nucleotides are TGTGCCAGTATGCGCAGTGGGAGTCAGAATGAGCAGTTCTTC.

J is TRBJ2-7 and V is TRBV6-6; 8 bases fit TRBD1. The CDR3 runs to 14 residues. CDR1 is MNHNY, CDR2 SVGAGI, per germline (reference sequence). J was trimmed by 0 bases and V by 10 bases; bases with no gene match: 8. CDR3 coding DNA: TGTGCCACCGCAGGGGGCGCTTACTCCTACGAGCAGTACTTC. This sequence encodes CATAGGAYSYEQYF.

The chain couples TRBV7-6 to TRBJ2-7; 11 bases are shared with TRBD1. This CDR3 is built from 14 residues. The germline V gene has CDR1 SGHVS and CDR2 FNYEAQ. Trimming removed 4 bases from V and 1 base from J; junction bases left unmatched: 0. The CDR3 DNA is TGTGCCAGCAGCTGGGACAGGGGGTCCTACGAGCAGTACTTC. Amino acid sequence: CASSWDRGSYEQYF.

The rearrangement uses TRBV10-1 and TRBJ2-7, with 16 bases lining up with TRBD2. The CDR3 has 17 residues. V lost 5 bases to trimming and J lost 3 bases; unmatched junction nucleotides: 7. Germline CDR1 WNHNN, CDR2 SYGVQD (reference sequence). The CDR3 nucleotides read TGCGCCAGCAGTCCCGGGACTAGCGGGAGGGCCCGCTACGAGCAGTACTTC. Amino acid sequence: CASSPGTSGRARYEQYF.

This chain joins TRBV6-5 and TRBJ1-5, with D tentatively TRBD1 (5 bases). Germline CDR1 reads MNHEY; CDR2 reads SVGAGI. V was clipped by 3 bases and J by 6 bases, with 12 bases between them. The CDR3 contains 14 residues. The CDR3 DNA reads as TGTGCCAGCAGTTATGGGGGGGTCGGTCAGCCCCAGCATTTT. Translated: CASSYGGVGQPQHF.

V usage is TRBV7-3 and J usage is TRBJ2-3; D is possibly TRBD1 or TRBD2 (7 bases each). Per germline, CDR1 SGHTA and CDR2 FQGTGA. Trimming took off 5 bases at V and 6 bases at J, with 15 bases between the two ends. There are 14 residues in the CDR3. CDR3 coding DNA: TGTGCCAGCAGCGTGGACAGGCGGGGGGATACGCAGTATTTT. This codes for CASSVDRRGDTQYF.

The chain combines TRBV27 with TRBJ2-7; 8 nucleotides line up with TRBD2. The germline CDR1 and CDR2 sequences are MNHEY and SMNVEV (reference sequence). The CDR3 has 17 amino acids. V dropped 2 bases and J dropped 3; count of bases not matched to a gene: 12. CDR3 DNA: TGTGCCAGCAGTTTAATAGCGGGGCGGCGGAATCTCTACGAGCAGTACTTC. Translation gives CASSLIAGRRNLYEQYF.

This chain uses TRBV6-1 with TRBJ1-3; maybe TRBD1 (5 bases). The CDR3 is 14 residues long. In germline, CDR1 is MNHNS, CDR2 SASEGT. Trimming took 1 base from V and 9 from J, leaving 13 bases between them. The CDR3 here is CASSEDGGGSTIYF. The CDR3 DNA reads TGTGCCAGCAGTGAAGATGGGGGTGGGAGCACCATATATTTT.

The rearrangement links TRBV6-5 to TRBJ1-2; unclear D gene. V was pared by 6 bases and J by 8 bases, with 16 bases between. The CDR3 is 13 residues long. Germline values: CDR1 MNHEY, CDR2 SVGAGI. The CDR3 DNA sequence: TGTGCCAGCAGGGAAGATTCACTCGGGGGCTACACCTTC. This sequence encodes CASREDSLGGYTF.

The CDR3 here is CASSQGPGTYNSPLHF. The CDR3 DNA follows: TGTGCCAGCTCACAGGGCCCTGGGACATATAATTCACCCCTCCACTTT. The chain recombines TRBV18 with TRBJ1-6, with a weak D call TRBD1 (6 bases). Germline CDR1 is KGHSH and CDR2 is LQKENI. The CDR3 covers 16 residues. The V and J ends lost 4 bases and 4 bases respectively, with 14 bases between them.

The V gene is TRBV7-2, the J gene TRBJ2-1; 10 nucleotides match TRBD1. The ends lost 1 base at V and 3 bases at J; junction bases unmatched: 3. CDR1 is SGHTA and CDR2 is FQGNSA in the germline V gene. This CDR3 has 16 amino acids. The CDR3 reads CASSLDGTGVYNEQFF. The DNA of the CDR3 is TGTGCCAGCAGCTTAGACGGGACAGGGGTCTACAATGAGCAGTTCTTC.

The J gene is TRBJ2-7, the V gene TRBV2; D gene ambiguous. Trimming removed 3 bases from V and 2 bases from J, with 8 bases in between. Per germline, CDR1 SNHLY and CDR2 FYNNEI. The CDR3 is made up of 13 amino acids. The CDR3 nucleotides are TGTGCCAGCAGTGAGTCGGGTCCCTACGAGCAGTACTTC. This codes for CASSESGPYEQYF.

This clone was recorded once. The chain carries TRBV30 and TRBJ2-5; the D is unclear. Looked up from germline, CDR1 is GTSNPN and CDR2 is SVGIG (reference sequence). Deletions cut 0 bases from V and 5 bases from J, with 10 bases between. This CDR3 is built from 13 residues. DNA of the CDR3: TGTGCCTGGAGTGTGTCCAGTCCGGAGACCCAGTACTTC. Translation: CAWSVSSPETQYF.

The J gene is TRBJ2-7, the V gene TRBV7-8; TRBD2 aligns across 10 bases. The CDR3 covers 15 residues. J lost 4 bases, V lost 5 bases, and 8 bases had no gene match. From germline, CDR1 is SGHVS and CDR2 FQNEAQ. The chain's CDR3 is CASSPKAGGPYEQYF. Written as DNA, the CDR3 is TGTGCCAGCAGCCCAAAAGCGGGGGGGCCGTACGAGCAGTACTTC.

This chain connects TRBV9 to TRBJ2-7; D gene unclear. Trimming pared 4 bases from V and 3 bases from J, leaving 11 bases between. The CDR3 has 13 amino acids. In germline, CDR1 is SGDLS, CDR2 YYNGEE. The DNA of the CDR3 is TGTGCCAGCAGCCCCCTTTTAGACTACGAGCAGTACTTC. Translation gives CASSPLLDYEQYF. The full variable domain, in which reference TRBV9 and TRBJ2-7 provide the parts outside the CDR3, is DSGVTQTPKHLITATGQRVTLRCSPRSGDLSVYWYQQSLDQGLQFLIQYYNGEERAKGNILERFSAQQFPDLHSELNLSSLELGDSALYFCASSPLLDYEQYFGPGTRLTVT.

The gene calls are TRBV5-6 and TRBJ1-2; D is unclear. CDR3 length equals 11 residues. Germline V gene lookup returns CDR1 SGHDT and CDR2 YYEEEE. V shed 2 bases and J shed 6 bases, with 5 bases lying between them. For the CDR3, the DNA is TGTGCCAGCAGCTTTCAGGATGGCTACACCTTC. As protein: CASSFQDGYTF.

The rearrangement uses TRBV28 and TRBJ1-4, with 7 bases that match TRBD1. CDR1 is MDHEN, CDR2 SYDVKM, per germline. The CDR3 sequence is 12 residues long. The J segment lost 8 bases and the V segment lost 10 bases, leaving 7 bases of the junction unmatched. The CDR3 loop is CATGTASEKLFF. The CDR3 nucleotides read TGTGCCACCGGGACAGCTTCCGAAAAACTGTTTTTT.

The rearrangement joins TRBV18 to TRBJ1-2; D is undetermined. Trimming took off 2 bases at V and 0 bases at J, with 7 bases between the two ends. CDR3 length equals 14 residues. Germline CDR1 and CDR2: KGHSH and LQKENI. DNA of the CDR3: TGTGCCAGCTCACCAGGGTTCTCTAACTATGGCTACACCTTC. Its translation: CASSPGFSNYGYTF.

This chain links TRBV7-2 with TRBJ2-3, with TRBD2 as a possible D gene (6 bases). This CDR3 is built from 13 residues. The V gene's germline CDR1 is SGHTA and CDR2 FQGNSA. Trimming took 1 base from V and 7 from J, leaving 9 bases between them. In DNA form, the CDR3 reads TGTGCCAGCAGCTTAGGTGGAGGGAATACGCAGTATTTT. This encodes CASSLGGGNTQYF.

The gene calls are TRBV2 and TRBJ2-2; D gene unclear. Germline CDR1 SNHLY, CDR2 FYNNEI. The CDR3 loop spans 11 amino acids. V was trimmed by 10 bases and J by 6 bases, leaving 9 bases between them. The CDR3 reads CATQAAGELFF. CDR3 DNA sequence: TGTGCCACCCAAGCTGCCGGGGAGCTGTTTTTT.

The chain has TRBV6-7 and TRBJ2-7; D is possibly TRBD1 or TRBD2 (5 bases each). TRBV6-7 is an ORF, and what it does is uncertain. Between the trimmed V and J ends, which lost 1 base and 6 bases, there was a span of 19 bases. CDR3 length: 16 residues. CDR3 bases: TGTGCCAGCAGTTACTTGGGACGGGGTGAGATTACCGAGCAGTACTTC. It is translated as CASSYLGRGEITEQYF.

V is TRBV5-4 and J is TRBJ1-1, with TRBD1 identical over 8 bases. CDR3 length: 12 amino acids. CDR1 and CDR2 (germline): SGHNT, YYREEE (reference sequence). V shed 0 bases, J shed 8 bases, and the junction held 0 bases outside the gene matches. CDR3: CASSLGTGEAFF. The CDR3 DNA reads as TGTGCCAGCAGCTTGGGGACAGGGGAAGCTTTCTTT.

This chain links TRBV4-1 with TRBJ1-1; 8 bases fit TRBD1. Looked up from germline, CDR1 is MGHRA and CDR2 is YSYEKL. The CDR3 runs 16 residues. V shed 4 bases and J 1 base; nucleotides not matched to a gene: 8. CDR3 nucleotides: TGCGCCAGCAGCCGCCCCGGACAGGGAGCGAACACTGAAGCTTTCTTT. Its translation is CASSRPGQGANTEAFF.

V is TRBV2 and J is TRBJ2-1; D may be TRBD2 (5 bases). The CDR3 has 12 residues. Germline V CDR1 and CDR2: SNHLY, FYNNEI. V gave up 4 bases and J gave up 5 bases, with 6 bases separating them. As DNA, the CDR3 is TGTGCCAGCAGTGGACTACACAATGAGCAGTTCTTC. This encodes CASSGLHNEQFF.

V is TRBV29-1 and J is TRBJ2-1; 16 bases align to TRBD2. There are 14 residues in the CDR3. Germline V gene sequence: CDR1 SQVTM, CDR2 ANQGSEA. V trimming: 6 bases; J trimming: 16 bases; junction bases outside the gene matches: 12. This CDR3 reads CSVIPGLAGGPKFF. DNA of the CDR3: TGCAGCGTGATTCCGGGACTAGCGGGAGGGCCAAAATTCTTC.

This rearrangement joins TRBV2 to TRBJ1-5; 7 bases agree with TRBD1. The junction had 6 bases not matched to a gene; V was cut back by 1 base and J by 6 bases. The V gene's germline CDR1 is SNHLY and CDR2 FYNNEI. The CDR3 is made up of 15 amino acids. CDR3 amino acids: CASSEEKGAGQPQHF. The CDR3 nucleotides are TGTGCCAGCAGTGAAGAGAAGGGGGCAGGTCAGCCCCAGCATTTT.

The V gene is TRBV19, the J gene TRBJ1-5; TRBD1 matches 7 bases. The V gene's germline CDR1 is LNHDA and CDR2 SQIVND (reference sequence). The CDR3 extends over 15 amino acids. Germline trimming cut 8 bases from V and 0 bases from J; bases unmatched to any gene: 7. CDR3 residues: CASRQGSSSNQPQHF. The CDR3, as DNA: TGTGCCAGTCGACAGGGTTCCAGTAGCAATCAGCCCCAGCATTTT.

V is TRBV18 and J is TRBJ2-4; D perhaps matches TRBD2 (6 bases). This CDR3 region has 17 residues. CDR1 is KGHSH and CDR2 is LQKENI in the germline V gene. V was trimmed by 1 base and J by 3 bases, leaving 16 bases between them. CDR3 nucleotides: TGTGCCAGCTCACCACGTATGGAGGGGTCGGTCAAAAACATTCAGTACTTC. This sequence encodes CASSPRMEGSVKNIQYF.

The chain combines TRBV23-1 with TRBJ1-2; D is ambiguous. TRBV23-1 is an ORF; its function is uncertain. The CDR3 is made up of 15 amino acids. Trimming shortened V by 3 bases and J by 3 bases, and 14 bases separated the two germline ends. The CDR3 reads CASSHGMTPHYGYTF. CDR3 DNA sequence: TGCGCCAGCAGTCATGGGATGACACCTCACTATGGCTACACCTTC.

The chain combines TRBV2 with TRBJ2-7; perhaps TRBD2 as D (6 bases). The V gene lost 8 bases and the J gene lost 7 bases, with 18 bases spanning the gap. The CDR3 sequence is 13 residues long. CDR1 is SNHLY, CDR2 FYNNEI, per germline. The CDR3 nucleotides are TGTGCCAGCTGTGGGGAAGCCGCGGGAGAGCAGTACTTC. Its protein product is CASCGEAAGEQYF.

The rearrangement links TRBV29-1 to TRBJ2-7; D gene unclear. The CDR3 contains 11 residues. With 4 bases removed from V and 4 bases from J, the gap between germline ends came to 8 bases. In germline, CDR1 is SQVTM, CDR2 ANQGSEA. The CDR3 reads CSVVGSYEQYF. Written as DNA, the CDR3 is TGCAGCGTTGTTGGGTCATACGAGCAGTACTTC.